A single sample is the source of the 30 T cell receptor beta chains below, sequenced in a study of response to subunit inactivated influenza vaccine. TCRdb passed the RT-PCR reads through MiXCR, listing each CDR3 protein once. Among about 780,000 distinct CDR3 sequences listed, under 20% were seen once. This material consisted of PBMCs from blood, taken around 5 days after vaccination. These receptors originate from a man aged 45-65 years who received an inactivated influenza vaccine.

This rearrangement joins TRBV29-1 to TRBJ2-2; D possibly matches TRBD1 or TRBD2 (5 bases each). Germline V gene data show CDR1 as SQVTM and CDR2 as ANQGSEA. This CDR3 has 15 residues. Trimming removed 7 bases from V and 1 base from J, with 16 bases in between. CDR3 amino acids: CSAYLGTGNTGELFF. CDR3 sequence (DNA): TGCAGCGCCTACCTAGGGACGGGGAACACCGGGGAGCTGTTTTTT.

The gene calls are TRBV12-3 or TRBV12-4 and TRBJ1-5, with D uncertain. Trimming removed 4 bases at V and 7 bases at J, with 8 bases between. The CDR3 spans 12 residues. The CDR3 spells CASSYTGQPQHF. The CDR3 DNA follows: TGTGCCAGCAGTTATACGGGGCAGCCCCAGCATTTT.

The gene calls are TRBV20-1 and TRBJ1-6; D remains ambiguous. V was clipped by 4 bases and J by 10 bases, with 14 bases between them. This CDR3 has 13 amino acids. Germline V lookup: CDR1 DFQATT, CDR2 SNEGSKA (reference sequence). The CDR3 loop is CSANGQVGSPLHF. The CDR3 DNA follows: TGCAGTGCTAACGGGCAGGTGGGATCACCCCTCCACTTT.

The genes are TRBV6-1 and TRBJ2-7, with TRBD2 identical over 7 bases. The length of the CDR3 is 14 residues. Germline-derived CDR1 and CDR2 are MNHNS and SASEGT. V gave up 4 bases and J gave up 4 bases; unmatched junction bases: 7. The CDR3 reads CASSALGGGYEQYF. CDR3 bases: TGTGCCAGCAGTGCTTTAGGCGGGGGATACGAGCAGTACTTC.

The chain uses TRBV20-1 and TRBJ2-7; TRBD1 agrees at 7 bases. Germline V lookup: CDR1 DFQATT, CDR2 SNEGSKA (reference sequence). The CDR3 runs 13 residues. The trim removed 5 bases at V and 4 bases at J, leaving 8 bases unmatched. In nucleotides, the CDR3 is TGCAGTGCTCCGACAGGGAATCGGTACGAGCAGTACTTC. Translating gives CSAPTGNRYEQYF.

Written as DNA, the CDR3 is TGTGCCAGCAGAAATTTCAAGGAGAGCGGGGCTTGGCAGCAGTTCTTC. Amino acids: CASRNFKESGAWQQFF. The chain combines TRBV7-9 with TRBJ2-1; 7 bases fit TRBD2. CDR3 length equals 16 residues. Germline V lookup: CDR1 SEHNR, CDR2 FQNEAQ (reference sequence). Trimming took 6 bases from V and 11 from J; bases not matched to a gene: 19.

The chain couples TRBV5-1 to TRBJ1-2; TRBD1 agrees at 9 bases. This CDR3 contains 14 residues. In germline, CDR1 is SGHRS, CDR2 YFSETQ. The J segment lost 5 bases and the V segment lost 7 bases, leaving 9 bases of the junction unmatched. CDR3 region: CASGPGTGLYGYTF. CDR3 in DNA: TGCGCCAGCGGACCCGGGACAGGGCTATATGGCTACACCTTC.

The chain employs TRBV5-5 and TRBJ2-1; 7 positions agree with TRBD2. The germline V gene has CDR1 SGHKS and CDR2 YYEKEE (reference sequence). The V segment lost 0 bases and the J segment 1 base; nucleotides outside the gene matches: 1. The CDR3 loop spans 15 amino acids. CDR3 nucleotides: TGTGCCAGCAGCTTGGAACTAGCGTCCTACAATGAGCAGTTCTTC. This codes for CASSLELASYNEQFF.

This clonotype was detected a few times. The J gene is TRBJ2-5, the V gene TRBV6-1; TRBD2 matches 9 bases. The CDR3 sequence is 14 residues long. Trimming cost V 8 bases and J 5 bases; bases outside gene matches: 9. The germline CDR1 and CDR2 sequences are MNHNS and SASEGT. CDR3 amino acids: CASVLSGGGETQYF. The CDR3 nucleotides are TGTGCCAGCGTGCTTAGCGGGGGCGGGGAGACCCAGTACTTC.

The V and J genes are TRBV6-5 and TRBJ2-5; D may be TRBD1 or TRBD2 (6 bases each). Trimming shortened V by 0 bases and J by 5 bases, and 16 bases separated the two germline ends. This CDR3 spans 16 amino acids. Germline lookup yields CDR1 MNHEY and CDR2 SVGAGI. The CDR3 sequence: CASSYSRDRRGETQYF. The CDR3 nucleotides read TGTGCCAGCAGTTACTCCCGGGACCGGAGGGGGGAGACCCAGTACTTC.

In its sample, this clonotype was seen a few times. This sequence joins TRBV20-1 and TRBJ1-1; D gene ambiguous. The V end was cut by 5 bases, the J end by 1 base, with 8 bases between. Germline CDR1 DFQATT, CDR2 SNEGSKA (reference sequence). The CDR3 totals 12 residues. CDR3 DNA sequence: TGCAGTGCTGCCCCCAGGAACACTGAAGCTTTCTTT. Amino acids: CSAAPRNTEAFF.

This clonotype turned up a few times. The V and J genes are TRBV20-1 and TRBJ1-5, with D perhaps TRBD1 (6 bases). The CDR3 totals 16 residues. V was pared by 3 bases and J by 0 bases, with 15 bases between. Germline CDR1 and CDR2: DFQATT and SNEGSKA (reference sequence). The CDR3 nucleotides read TGCAGTGCTAGGAAAGGGGGTCATTATAGCAATCAGCCCCAGCATTTT. Protein product: CSARKGGHYSNQPQHF.

V and J are TRBV24-1 and TRBJ2-2; no firm D call. Trimming took off 3 bases at V and 3 bases at J, with 7 bases between the two ends. Looked up from germline, CDR1 is KGHDR and CDR2 is SFDVKD. The length of the CDR3 is 14 residues. The CDR3 sequence: CATSDPGYTGELFF. The CDR3 DNA reads TGTGCCACCAGTGATCCTGGTTACACCGGGGAGCTGTTTTTT.

This clonotype appeared many times. The chain recombines TRBV11-2 with TRBJ2-1; 7 nucleotides match TRBD2. V gave up 0 bases and J gave up 0 bases; unmatched junction bases: 8. The germline V gene has CDR1 SGHAT and CDR2 FQNNGV. The CDR3 spans 18 residues. Written as DNA, the CDR3 is TGTGCCAGCAGCTTAGAGGGGTCTAGCGGATACTCCTACAATGAGCAGTTCTTC. Its protein is CASSLEGSSGYSYNEQFF. Variable domain in full (rest from reference TRBV11-2 and TRBJ2-1): EAGVAQSPRYKIIEKRQSVAFWCNPISGHATLYWYQQILGQGPKLLIQFQNNGVVDDSQLPKDRFSAERLKGVDSTLKIQPAKLEDSAVYLCASSLEGSSGYSYNEQFFGPGTRLTVL.

This clonotype was seen a few times. The rearrangement links TRBV9 to TRBJ2-1; possibly TRBD2 for D (5 bases). The CDR3 runs 16 residues. Trimming took off 4 bases at V and 0 bases at J, with 14 bases between the two ends. Germline CDR1 SGDLS, CDR2 YYNGEE. In nucleotides, the CDR3 is TGTGCCAGCAGCCTGGGCCCGGGGAGCTCCTACAATGAGCAGTTCTTC. It translates to CASSLGPGSSYNEQFF.

This clonotype was seen at least ten times. V is TRBV7-9 and J is TRBJ1-2; 7 positions agree with TRBD1. The length of the CDR3 is 14 residues. Germline trimming cut 5 bases from V and 5 bases from J; bases unmatched to any gene: 8. Germline lookup yields CDR1 SEHNR and CDR2 FQNEAQ (reference sequence). The DNA for the CDR3 is TGTGCCAGCAGCAGTTCCGGGACAGCTTATGGCTACACCTTC. It translates to CASSSSGTAYGYTF.

The V call is TRBV20-1, the J call TRBJ2-7, with unresolved D. The CDR3 extends over 11 amino acids. Germline lookup yields CDR1 DFQATT and CDR2 SNEGSKA (reference sequence). The ends were cut back, 3 bases at V and 2 bases at J, with 5 bases in the middle. The CDR3 is CSARAAYEQYF. In nucleotides, the CDR3 is TGCAGTGCTAGGGCTGCCTACGAGCAGTACTTC.

A few counts support this clonotype. The V gene is TRBV15, the J gene TRBJ2-3; 7 bases are shared with TRBD2. Germline trimming cut 7 bases from V and 4 bases from J; bases unmatched to any gene: 11. CDR1 and CDR2 from the germline V gene are LNHNV and YYDKDF (reference sequence). This CDR3 contains 15 residues. The CDR3 spells CATTLRRELADTQYF. CDR3 DNA sequence: TGTGCCACCACCCTCAGGCGGGAGCTGGCAGATACGCAGTATTTT.

This rearrangement joins TRBV6-5 to TRBJ2-2, with 10 bases fitting TRBD2. Germline-derived CDR1 and CDR2 are MNHEY and SVGAGI. The CDR3 runs to 14 residues. V gave up 2 bases and J gave up 9 bases; unmatched junction bases: 3. This CDR3 is CASSYELAGRELFF. The CDR3 DNA follows: TGTGCCAGCAGTTACGAACTAGCGGGAAGGGAGCTGTTTTTT.

This CDR3 is CSAAPGTSGTSQQFF. DNA for the CDR3: TGCAGTGCAGCTCCCGGGACTAGCGGGACGTCTCAGCAGTTCTTC. The chain links TRBV20-1 to TRBJ2-1; TRBD2 matches 13 bases. CDR1 DFQATT and CDR2 SNEGSKA come from the germline V gene (reference sequence). V gave up 6 bases and J gave up 11 bases; unmatched junction bases: 13. The CDR3 is 15 residues long.

This clonotype was seen more than once but under ten times. J is TRBJ2-5 and V is TRBV5-1; D unclear. Trimming removed 4 bases from V and 5 bases from J, with 15 bases in between. The germline V gene has CDR1 SGHRS and CDR2 YFSETQ. The CDR3 spans 14 residues. The CDR3 sequence is CASSAEWSQETQYF. CDR3 coding DNA: TGCGCCAGCAGCGCCGAGTGGAGCCAGGAGACCCAGTACTTC.

This clonotype has a handful of counts. CDR3 sequence: CASSLAHGQGADTQYF. CDR3 nucleotides: TGTGCCAGCAGCTTAGCGCATGGACAGGGGGCAGATACGCAGTATTTT. This rearrangement joins TRBV7-6 to TRBJ2-3; 10 bases are shared with TRBD1. V lost 0 bases and J lost 4; bases outside the gene matches: 4. The CDR3 contains 16 residues. CDR1 and CDR2 (germline): SGHVS, FNYEAQ.

The genes are TRBV20-1 and TRBJ1-5, with 9 bases identical to TRBD1. V shed 6 bases, J shed 3 bases, and the junction held 6 bases outside the gene matches. Germline V gene sequence: CDR1 DFQATT, CDR2 SNEGSKA (reference sequence). The CDR3 totals 14 residues. In DNA, the CDR3 is TGCAGTGCGAGACGGGACAGGGACAATCAGCCCCAGCATTTT. Amino acid sequence: CSARRDRDNQPQHF.

This clonotype was counted only a few times. The chain's CDR3 is CSASTGHRSYNEQFF. CDR3 DNA sequence: TGCAGTGCTAGTACCGGTCACCGCTCCTACAATGAGCAGTTCTTC. The genes are TRBV20-1 and TRBJ2-1; D gene uncertain. Germline V CDR1 and CDR2: DFQATT, SNEGSKA (reference sequence). The CDR3 extends over 15 amino acids. V was pared by 3 bases and J by 0 bases, with 12 bases between.

This clonotype was seen repeatedly, ten times or more. The chain combines TRBV29-1 with TRBJ2-1; no firm D call. V lost 7 bases and J lost 0, with 13 bases in between. CDR1 is SQVTM, CDR2 ANQGSEA, per germline. The CDR3 is 14 amino acids. The CDR3 region has the DNA TGCAGCGCATCGACCAAGAACTCCTACAATGAGCAGTTCTTC. Translating it yields CSASTKNSYNEQFF.

V usage is TRBV20-1 and J usage is TRBJ2-3, with D possibly TRBD2 on 6 matching bases. The CDR3 is 15 residues long. Trimming stripped 5 bases from V and 1 base from J, with 16 bases between. Germline V gives CDR1 DFQATT, CDR2 SNEGSKA (reference sequence). The CDR3 bases are TGCAGTGCTCGACCCTGGGACTCCGGCACAGATACGCAGTATTTT. Translation: CSARPWDSGTDTQYF.

Only a few counts were recorded for this clonotype. The rearrangement uses TRBV5-1 and TRBJ2-1; 8 bases match TRBD1. Germline CDR1 reads SGHRS; CDR2 reads YFSETQ. V gave up 6 bases and J gave up 8 bases; unmatched junction bases: 13. CDR3 size: 15 residues. The CDR3 loop is CASTMSVYRGYEQFF. As DNA, the CDR3 is TGCGCCAGCACCATGTCCGTCTACAGGGGGTATGAGCAGTTCTTC.

The chain uses TRBV29-1 and TRBJ2-2, with D maybe TRBD1 (5 bases). The length of the CDR3 is 13 residues. Germline lookup yields CDR1 SQVTM and CDR2 ANQGSEA. Trimming removed 5 bases from V and 5 bases from J, with 12 bases in between. The CDR3 region is CSVNIPGTGELFF. The CDR3 nucleotides read TGCAGCGTTAACATCCCAGGGACCGGGGAGCTGTTTTTT.

The chain is built from TRBV10-3 and TRBJ2-1; the D is unclear. Trimming stripped 0 bases from V and 7 bases from J, with 19 bases between. The CDR3 length is 17 residues. Per germline, CDR1 ENHRY and CDR2 SYGVKD. The CDR3 reads CAISESPTRDLKNEQFF. CDR3 coding DNA: TGTGCCATCAGTGAGTCGCCAACCCGAGACCTTAAAAATGAGCAGTTCTTC.

The chain combines TRBV5-1 with TRBJ2-6, with TRBD1 as a possible D gene (5 bases). The ends were cut back, 0 bases at V and 4 bases at J, with 11 bases in the middle. The length of the CDR3 is 16 residues. Germline CDR1 is SGHRS and CDR2 is YFSETQ. CDR3 nucleotide sequence: TGCGCCAGCAGCTTGGAAGGGGCCAGGGGGGCCAACGTCCTGACTTTC. Translating gives CASSLEGARGANVLTF.